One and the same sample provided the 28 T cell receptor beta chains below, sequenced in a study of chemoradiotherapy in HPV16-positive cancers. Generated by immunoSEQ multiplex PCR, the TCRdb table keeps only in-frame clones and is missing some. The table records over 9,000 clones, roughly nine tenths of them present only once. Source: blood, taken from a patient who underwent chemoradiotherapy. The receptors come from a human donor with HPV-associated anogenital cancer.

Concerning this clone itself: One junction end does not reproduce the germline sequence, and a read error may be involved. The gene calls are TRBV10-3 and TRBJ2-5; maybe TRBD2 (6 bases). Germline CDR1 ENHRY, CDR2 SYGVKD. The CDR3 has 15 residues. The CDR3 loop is CASSWGRTTQETQYF. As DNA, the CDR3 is TGTGCCAGCAGTTGGGGAAGGACTACGCAAGAGACCCAGTACTTC.

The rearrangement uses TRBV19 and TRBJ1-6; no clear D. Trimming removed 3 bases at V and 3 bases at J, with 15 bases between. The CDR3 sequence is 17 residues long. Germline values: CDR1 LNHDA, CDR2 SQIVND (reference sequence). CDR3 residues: CASSMLTEANYNSPLHF. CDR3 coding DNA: TGTGCCAGTAGTATGTTGACGGAGGCAAACTATAATTCACCCCTCCACTTT.

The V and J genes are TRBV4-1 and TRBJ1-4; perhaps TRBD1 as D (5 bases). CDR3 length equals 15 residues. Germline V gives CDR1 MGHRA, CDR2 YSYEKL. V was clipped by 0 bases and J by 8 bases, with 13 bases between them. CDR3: CASSQEPGLREKLFF. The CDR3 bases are TGCGCCAGCAGCCAAGAACCAGGGCTTCGGGAAAAACTGTTTTTT.

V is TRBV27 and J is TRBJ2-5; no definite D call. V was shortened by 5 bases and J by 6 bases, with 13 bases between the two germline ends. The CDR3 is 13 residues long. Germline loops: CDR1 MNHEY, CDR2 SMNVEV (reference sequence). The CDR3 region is CASSPTIGKTQYF. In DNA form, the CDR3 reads TGTGCCAGCAGTCCTACAATTGGAAAGACCCAGTACTTC.

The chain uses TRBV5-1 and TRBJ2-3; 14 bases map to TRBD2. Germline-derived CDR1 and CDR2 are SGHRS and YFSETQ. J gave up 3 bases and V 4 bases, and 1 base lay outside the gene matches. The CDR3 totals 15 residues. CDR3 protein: CASSGLAGGTDTQYF. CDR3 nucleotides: TGCGCCAGCAGCGGACTAGCGGGGGGAACAGATACGCAGTATTTT.

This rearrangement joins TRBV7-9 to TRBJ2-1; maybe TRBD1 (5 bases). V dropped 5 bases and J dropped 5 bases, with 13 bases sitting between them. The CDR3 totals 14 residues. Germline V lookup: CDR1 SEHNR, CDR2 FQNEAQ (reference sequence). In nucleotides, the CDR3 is TGTGCCAGCAGCCCCAAGGGCAGGGACAATGAGCAGTTCTTC. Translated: CASSPKGRDNEQFF.

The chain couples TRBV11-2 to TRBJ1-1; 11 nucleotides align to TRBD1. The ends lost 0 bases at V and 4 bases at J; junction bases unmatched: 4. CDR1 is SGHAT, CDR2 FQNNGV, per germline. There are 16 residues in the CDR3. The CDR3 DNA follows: TGTGCCAGCAGCTTAGATGGACAGGGGGCAGGCACTGAAGCTTTCTTT. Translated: CASSLDGQGAGTEAFF.

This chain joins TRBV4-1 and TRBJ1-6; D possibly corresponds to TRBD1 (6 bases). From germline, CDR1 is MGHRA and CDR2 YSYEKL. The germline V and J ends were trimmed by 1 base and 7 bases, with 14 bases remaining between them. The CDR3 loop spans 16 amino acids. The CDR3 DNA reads TGCGCCAGCAGCCAAGCGGTGGGACACGAGAATTCACCCCTCCACTTT. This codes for CASSQAVGHENSPLHF.

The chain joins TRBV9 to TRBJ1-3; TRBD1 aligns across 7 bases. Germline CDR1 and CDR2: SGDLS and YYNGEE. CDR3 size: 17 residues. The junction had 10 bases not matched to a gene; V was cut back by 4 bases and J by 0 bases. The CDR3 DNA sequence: TGTGCCAGCAGCCTCCCTCAGGGGGGGAGCTCTGGAAACACCATATATTTT. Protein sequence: CASSLPQGGSSGNTIYF.

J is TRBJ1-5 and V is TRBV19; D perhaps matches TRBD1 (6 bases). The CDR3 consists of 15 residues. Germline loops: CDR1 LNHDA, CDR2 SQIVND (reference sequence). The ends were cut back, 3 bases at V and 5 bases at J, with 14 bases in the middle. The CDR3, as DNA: TGTGCCAGTAGTATCCGGGGGGCGCAGGATCAGCCCCAGCATTTT. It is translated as CASSIRGAQDQPQHF.

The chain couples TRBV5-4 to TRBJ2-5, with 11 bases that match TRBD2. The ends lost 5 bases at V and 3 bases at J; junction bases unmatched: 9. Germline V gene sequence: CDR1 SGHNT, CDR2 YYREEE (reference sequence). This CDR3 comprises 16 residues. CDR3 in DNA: TGTGCCAGCAGGCCGTTACTTAGCGGGGGGGAAGAGACCCAGTACTTC. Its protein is CASRPLLSGGEETQYF.

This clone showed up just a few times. The CDR3 region is CASSEIQGRPQHF. The CDR3 bases are TGTGCCAGCAGTGAAATTCAGGGAAGACCCCAGCATTTT. This chain connects TRBV6-1 to TRBJ1-5; a possible D gene is TRBD1 (5 bases). The CDR3 extends over 13 amino acids. CDR1 is MNHNS and CDR2 is SASEGT in the germline V gene. The V end lost 2 bases, the J end lost 10 bases, and 12 bases lay between the germline ends.

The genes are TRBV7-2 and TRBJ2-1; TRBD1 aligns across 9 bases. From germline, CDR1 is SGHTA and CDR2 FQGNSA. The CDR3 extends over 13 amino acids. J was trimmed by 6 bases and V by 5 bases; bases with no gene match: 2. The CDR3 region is CASSLDRGNEQFF. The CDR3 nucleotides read TGTGCCAGCAGCCTGGACAGGGGCAATGAGCAGTTCTTC. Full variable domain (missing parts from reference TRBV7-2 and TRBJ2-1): GAGVSQSPSNKVTEKGKDVELRCDPISGHTALYWYRQSLGQGLEFLIYFQGNSAPDKSGLPSDRFSAERTGGSVSTLTIQRTQQEDSAVYLCASSLDRGNEQFFGPGTRLTVL.

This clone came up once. The CDR3 protein is CASSLAGTSGGGQETQYF. The DNA for the CDR3 is TGCGCCAGCAGCTTGGCCGGGACTAGCGGGGGGGGTCAAGAGACCCAGTACTTC. The chain combines TRBV5-1 with TRBJ2-5, with 16 nucleotides matching TRBD2. CDR3 size: 18 residues. Losses at the gene ends were 0 bases for V and 2 bases for J; bases not matched to a gene: 4. Germline V CDR1 and CDR2: SGHRS, YFSETQ.

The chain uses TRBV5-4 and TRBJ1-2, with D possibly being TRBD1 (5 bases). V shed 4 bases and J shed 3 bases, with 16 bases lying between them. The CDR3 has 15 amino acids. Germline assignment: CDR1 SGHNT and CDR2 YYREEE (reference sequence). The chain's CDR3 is CASSRVPGPYYGYTF. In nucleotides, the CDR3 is TGTGCCAGCAGCCGGGTCCCGGGGCCCTACTATGGCTACACCTTC.

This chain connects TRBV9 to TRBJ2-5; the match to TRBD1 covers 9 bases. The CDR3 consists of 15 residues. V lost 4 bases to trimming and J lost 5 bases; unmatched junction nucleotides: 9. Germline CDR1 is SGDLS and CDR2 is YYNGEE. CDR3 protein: CASSPGTGLWETQYF. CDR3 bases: TGTGCCAGCAGCCCTGGGACAGGGCTTTGGGAGACCCAGTACTTC.

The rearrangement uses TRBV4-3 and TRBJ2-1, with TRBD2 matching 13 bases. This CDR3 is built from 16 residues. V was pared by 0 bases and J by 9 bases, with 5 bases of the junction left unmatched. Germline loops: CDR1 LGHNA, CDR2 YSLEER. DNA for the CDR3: TGCGCCAGCAGCCAAGATACTAGCGGGGGGGCGGGTGAGCAGTTCTTC. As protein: CASSQDTSGGAGEQFF.

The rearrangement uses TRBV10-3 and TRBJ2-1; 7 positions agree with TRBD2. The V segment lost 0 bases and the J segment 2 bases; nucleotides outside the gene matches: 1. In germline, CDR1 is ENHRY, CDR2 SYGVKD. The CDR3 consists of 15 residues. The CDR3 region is CAISESGGAYNEQFF. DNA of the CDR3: TGTGCCATCAGTGAGTCTGGGGGGGCCTACAATGAGCAGTTCTTC.

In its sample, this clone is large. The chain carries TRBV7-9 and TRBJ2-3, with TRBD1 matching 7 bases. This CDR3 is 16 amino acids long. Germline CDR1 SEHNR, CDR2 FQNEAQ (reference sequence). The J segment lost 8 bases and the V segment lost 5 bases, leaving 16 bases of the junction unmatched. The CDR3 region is CASSLRDSFISGTQYF. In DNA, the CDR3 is TGTGCCAGCAGCCTTCGGGACAGCTTCATCAGCGGTACGCAGTATTTT.

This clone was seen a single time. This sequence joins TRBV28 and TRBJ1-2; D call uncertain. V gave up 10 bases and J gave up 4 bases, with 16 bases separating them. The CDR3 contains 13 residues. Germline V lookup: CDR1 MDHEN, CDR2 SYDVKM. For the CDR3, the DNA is TGTGCCACCCTCCAGAGAAGCCTCTATGGCTACACCTTC. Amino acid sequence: CATLQRSLYGYTF.

The CDR3 DNA reads TGTGCCAGCAGCTTAGAGGGACTCGATTTTACCGGGGAGCTGTTTTTT. Translated, it gives CASSLEGLDFTGELFF. The chain has TRBV7-2 and TRBJ2-2; TRBD2 is a possible D gene (6 bases). The germline V gene has CDR1 SGHTA and CDR2 FQGNSA. The ends were cut back, 1 base at V and 5 bases at J, with 14 bases in the middle. This CDR3 comprises 16 residues.

Here the CDR3 DNA reads TGCGCCAGCAGCCAAGTGGGTAGTTGGGACACTGAAGCTTTCTTT. Protein sequence: CASSQVGSWDTEAFF. The chain employs TRBV4-1 and TRBJ1-1; D not resolved. CDR3 size: 15 residues. With 1 base removed from V and 3 bases from J, the gap between germline ends came to 12 bases. Germline-derived CDR1 and CDR2 are MGHRA and YSYEKL.

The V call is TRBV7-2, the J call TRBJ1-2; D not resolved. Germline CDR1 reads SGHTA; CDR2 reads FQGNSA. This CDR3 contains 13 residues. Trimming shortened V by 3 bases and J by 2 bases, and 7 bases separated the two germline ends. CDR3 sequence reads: CASSFTVNYGYTF. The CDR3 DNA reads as TGTGCCAGCAGCTTTACGGTGAACTATGGCTACACCTTC.

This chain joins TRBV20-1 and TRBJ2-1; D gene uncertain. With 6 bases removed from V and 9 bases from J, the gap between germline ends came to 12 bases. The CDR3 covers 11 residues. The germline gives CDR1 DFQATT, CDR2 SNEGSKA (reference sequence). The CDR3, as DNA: TGCAGTGCGCCTAGAATTGGTGAGCAGTTCTTC. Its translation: CSAPRIGEQFF.

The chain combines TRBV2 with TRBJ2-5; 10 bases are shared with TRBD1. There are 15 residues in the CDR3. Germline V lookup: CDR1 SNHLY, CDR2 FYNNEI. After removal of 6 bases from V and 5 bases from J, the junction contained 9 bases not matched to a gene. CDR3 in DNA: TGTGCCAGCAGCGGCGACAGGGGGCGCAGGGAGACCCAGTACTTC. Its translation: CASSGDRGRRETQYF.

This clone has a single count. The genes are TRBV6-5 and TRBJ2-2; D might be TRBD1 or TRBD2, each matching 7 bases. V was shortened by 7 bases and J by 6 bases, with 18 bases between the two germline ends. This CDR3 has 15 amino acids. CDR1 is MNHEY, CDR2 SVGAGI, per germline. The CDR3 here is CASTNPRGGAGELFF. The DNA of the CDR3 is TGTGCCAGCACCAACCCCAGGGGGGGGGCCGGGGAGCTGTTTTTT.

The CDR3 DNA sequence: TGTGCCAGCAGCCCCCTTTGGCAGAGGAATCAGCCCCAGCATTTT. Translation: CASSPLWQRNQPQHF. This chain joins TRBV7-9 and TRBJ1-5; no reliable D call. Trimming shortened V by 5 bases and J by 4 bases, and 15 bases separated the two germline ends. The germline gives CDR1 SEHNR, CDR2 FQNEAQ (reference sequence). This CDR3 contains 15 residues.

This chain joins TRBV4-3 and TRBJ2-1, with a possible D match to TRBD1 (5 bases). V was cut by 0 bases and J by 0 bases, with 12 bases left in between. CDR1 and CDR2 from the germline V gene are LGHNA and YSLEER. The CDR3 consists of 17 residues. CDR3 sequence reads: CASSQDWGRSSYNEQFF. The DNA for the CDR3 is TGCGCCAGCAGCCAAGATTGGGGCAGGAGCTCCTACAATGAGCAGTTCTTC.